This record concerns one TCR beta chain sequence. Its antigen remains unidentified. No much larger clone exists at a distance of one base, and base qualities are not known. These data are taken from a study of T cell responses to AZD1222 COVID-19 vaccine (dated by TCRdb to 2020 to 2022). With respect to the entire study: AZD1222 recipients whose second dose came at about 4 weeks and those whose second dose came at about 12 weeks were combined into one group, since spike-specific TCR depth and breadth did not differ between the two schedules. TCR sequencing covered roughly 230 trial participants: 200 to 220 given two doses of AZD1222 and 26 given two doses of MenACWY control vaccine. Trial participants were enrolled by age into subgroups of 18-55, 56-69 and 70-plus years, and 148, 28 and 57 TCR-sequenced participants, respectively, were included in these subgroups. Results the study describes overall, beyond this receptor: After two AZD1222 doses, spike-specific TCR breadth and depth were significantly higher than at day 0 and than in MenACWY recipients. CD4 TCRs associated with the vaccine covered the entire spike protein, and the dominant responses were in regions 160-218 and 743-854. Most participants were white British and females outnumbered males, and the authors suggested that clonal diversity may have been underestimated. Because no day 14 peak-response samples were available, repertoires were characterized only after the peak T cell response. Epitopes outside the regions mutated in the B.1.351 and B.1.1.7 variants were reportedly recognized by nearly half of the unique spike-specific TCRs. Conclusions about previously exposed vaccinees were limited because only a handful of AZD1222 recipients were SARS-CoV-2 seropositive at baseline. In the small 56-69-year group, the increase in depth fell short of significance, most likely because of low power.

The CDR3 regions of human TCRbeta chains were subjected to immunosequencing. On the study's bioinformatics: TCRs in the repertoires were matched against a reference library of SARS-CoV-2-specific TCRs that had been generated with the MIRA antigen-specificity platform. Breadth was defined as the fraction of unique TCRs that were SARS-CoV-2-associated. Depth was defined as the fraction of total T cells that were SARS-CoV-2-associated. Each spike-specific TCR was assigned to its reactive spike region and to a CD4 or CD8 class using the MIRA data. Log10-transformed breadth and depth values were compared by one-way ANOVA with Sidak's multiple comparisons tests. This is the immuneACCESS table as TCRdb keeps it, with only in-frame sequences that have V and J called. A part of the clones is gone; compared with another copy, unresolved V genes explain less than half, and the rest is unexplained. V and J calls and clone size are those listed in that table; D and trimming were worked out from the DNA. This sample holds about 120,000 clones; approximately 85% were observed only once. The ten largest make up approximately 4.6% of the sample.

Taken from cysteine to phenylalanine, the CDR3 has 15 residues. Just the 45-base CDR3 DNA is kept, in frame starting at base 1. At the junction V is shortened by 0 bases and J by 4 bases, with 11 bases in between. According to the germline V gene (reference sequence), CDR1 reads SGHNT and CDR2 reads YYREEE. What the time point label conveys for this sample: baseline before first vaccination. Samples from vaccinated people were obtained from the UK trials COV001 and COV002, which included a single-blind randomized controlled phase 2/3 trial of AZD1222 (ChAdOx1 nCoV-19) in healthy adults. Trial participant PBMC samples were collected at day 0 and day 28 after the second dose for TCRbeta chain sequencing.

This receptor was obtained from an adult in good health. Sequenced material: peripheral blood, taken on day 0 of AZD1222 vaccination. The chain is encoded by TRBV5-4 joined to TRBJ1-3; no D gene can be assigned with confidence. The CDR3 sequence is CASSLGGLGGNTIYF. The DNA sequence is as follows: TGTGCCAGCAGCTTGGGAGGGTTAGGCGGAAACACCATATATTTT.